The entry below gives a single T cell receptor beta chain sequence along with its context. Its target is unknown. In the PCR, 60 Vbeta and 13 Jbeta primers were used. Here immunoSEQ multiplex PCR was the method, and the copy in TCRdb shows in-frame clones only, minus some. The sample lists about 190,000 clones; around four fifths were seen once. V gave up 3 bases and J gave up 10 bases, with 16 bases separating them. Germline V lookup: CDR1 LGHNA, CDR2 YNFKEQ. The CDR3 sequence is 14 residues long. This record belongs to a study of cytomegalovirus exposure and HLA in healthy donors. Study-wide results and limits: In a later analysis, HLA-C alleles had the fewest associated TCRs, DRB1 alleles the most. Later analysis demonstrated an association between a missense DCLRE1C variant and TCR beta V- and J-gene trimming. In a later analysis, at a false discovery rate of 0.05, approximately 16,000 TCR beta sequences matched HLA alleles. Compared with the approximately 680-donor mean, an Asian-associated ancestry cluster reportedly had fewer N-insertions, according to a later analysis.

Sequencing was done on a sample of PBMCs. The receptor was derived from a woman between 50 and 59 years old in good health and CMV-seropositive. The V gene is TRBV4-2, the J gene TRBJ2-1; weak D call: TRBD2 (5 bases). The CDR3: CASSHDWGENEQFF. CDR3 in DNA: TGTGCCAGCAGCCATGATTGGGGAGAAAACGAGCAGTTCTTC.